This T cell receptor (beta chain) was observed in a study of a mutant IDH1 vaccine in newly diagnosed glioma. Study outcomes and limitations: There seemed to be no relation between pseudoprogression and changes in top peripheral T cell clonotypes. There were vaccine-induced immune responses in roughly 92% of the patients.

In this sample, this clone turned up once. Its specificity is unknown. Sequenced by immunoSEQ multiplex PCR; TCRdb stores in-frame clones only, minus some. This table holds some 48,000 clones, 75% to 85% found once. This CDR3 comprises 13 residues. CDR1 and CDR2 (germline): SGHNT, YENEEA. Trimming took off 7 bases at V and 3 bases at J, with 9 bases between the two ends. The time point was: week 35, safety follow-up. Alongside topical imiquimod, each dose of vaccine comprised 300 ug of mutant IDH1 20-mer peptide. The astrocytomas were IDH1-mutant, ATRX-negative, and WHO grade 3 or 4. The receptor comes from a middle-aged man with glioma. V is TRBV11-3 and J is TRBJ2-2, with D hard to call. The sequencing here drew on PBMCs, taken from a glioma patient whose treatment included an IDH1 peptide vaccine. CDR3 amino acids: CASIGGDTGELFF. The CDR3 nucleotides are TGTGCCAGCATTGGTGGAGACACCGGGGAGCTGTTTTTT.